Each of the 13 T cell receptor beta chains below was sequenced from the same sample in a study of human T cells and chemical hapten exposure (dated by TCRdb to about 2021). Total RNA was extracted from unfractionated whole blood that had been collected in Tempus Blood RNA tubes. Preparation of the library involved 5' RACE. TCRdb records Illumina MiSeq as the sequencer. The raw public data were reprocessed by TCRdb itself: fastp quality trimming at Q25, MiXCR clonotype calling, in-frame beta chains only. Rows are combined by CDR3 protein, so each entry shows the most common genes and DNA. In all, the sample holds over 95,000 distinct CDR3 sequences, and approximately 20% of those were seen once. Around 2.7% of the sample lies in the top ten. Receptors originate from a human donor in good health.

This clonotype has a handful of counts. Here the CDR3 DNA reads TGTGCCAGCAGTACGGGTTTGAGCAATCAGCCCCAGCATTTT. Its translation: CASSTGLSNQPQHF. This chain connects TRBV28 to TRBJ1-5; D is uncertain. The germline V gene has CDR1 MDHEN and CDR2 SYDVKM. This CDR3 contains 14 residues. V gave up 5 bases and J gave up 1 base, with 9 bases separating them.

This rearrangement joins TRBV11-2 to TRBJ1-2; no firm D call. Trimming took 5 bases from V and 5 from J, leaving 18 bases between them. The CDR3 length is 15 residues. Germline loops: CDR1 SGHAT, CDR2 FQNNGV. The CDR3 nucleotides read TGTGCCAGCAGCCCCCGGTCAATAACGTATTATGGCTACACCTTC. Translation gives CASSPRSITYYGYTF. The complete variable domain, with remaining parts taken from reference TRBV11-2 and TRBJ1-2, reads EAGVAQSPRYKIIEKRQSVAFWCNPISGHATLYWYQQILGQGPKLLIQFQNNGVVDDSQLPKDRFSAERLKGVDSTLKIQPAKLEDSAVYLCASSPRSITYYGYTFGSGTRLTVV.

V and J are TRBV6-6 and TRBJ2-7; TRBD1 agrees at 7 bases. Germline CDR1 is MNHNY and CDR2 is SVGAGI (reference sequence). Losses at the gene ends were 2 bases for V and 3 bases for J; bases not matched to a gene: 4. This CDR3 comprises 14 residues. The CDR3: CASSYETGYYEQYF. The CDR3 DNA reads TGTGCCAGCAGTTACGAGACAGGGTACTACGAGCAGTACTTC.

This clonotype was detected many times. The CDR3 reads CATSDPDTEAFF. The DNA for the CDR3 is TGTGCCACCAGTGACCCGGACACTGAAGCTTTCTTT. This rearrangement joins TRBV24-1 to TRBJ1-1; D unresolved. The CDR3 covers 12 residues. V lost 4 bases, J lost 3 bases, and 5 bases lay in between. Germline V gives CDR1 KGHDR, CDR2 SFDVKD.

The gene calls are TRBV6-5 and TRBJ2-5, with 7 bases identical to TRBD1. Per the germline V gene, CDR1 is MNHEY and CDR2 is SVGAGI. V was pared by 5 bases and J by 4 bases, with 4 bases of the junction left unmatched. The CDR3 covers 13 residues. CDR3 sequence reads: CASSRDSRETQYF. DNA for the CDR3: TGTGCCAGCAGTCGGGACAGCAGAGAGACCCAGTACTTC.

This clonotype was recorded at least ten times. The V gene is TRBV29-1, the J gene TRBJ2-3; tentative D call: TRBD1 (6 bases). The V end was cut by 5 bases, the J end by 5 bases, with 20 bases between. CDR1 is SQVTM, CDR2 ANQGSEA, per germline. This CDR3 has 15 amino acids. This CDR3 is CSVHLQGSVGDTQYF. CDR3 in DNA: TGCAGCGTTCACCTTCAGGGGAGCGTAGGAGATACGCAGTATTTT.

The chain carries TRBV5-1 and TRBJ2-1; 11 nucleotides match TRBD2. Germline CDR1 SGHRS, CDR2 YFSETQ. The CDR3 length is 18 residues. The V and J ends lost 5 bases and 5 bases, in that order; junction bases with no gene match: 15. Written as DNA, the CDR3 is TGCGCCAGCAGACCGGACATACTGGGACTAGCGGCCCACAATGAGCAGTTCTTC. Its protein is CASRPDILGLAAHNEQFF.

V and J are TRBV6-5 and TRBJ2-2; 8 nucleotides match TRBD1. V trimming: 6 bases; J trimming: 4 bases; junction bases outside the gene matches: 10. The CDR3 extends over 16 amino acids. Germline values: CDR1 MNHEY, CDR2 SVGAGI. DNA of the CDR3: TGTGCCAGCAGCTCGGCGACAGGGGCACGCACCGGGGAGCTGTTTTTT. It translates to CASSSATGARTGELFF.

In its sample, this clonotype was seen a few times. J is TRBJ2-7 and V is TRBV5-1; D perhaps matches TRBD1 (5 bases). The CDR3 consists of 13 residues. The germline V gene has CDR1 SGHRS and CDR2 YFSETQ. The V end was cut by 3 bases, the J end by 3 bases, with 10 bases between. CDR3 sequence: CASSSARDYEQYF. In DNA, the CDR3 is TGCGCCAGCAGCTCCGCCAGGGACTACGAGCAGTACTTC.

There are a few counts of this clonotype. CDR3 amino acids: CASSQGDRGPGELFF. The DNA of the CDR3 is TGTGCCAGCAGCCAAGGGGACAGGGGGCCCGGGGAGCTGTTTTTT. This sequence joins TRBV4-2 and TRBJ2-2; TRBD1 agrees at 12 bases. The CDR3 runs to 15 residues. CDR1 is LGHNA and CDR2 is YNFKEQ in the germline V gene. V lost 1 base, J lost 6 bases, and 0 bases stayed unmatched.

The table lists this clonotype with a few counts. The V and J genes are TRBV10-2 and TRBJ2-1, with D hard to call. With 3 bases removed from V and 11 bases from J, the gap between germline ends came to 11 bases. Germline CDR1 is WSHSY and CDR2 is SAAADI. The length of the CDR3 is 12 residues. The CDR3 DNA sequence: TGCGCCAGCAGTGAAACGGACGGAAAGCAGTTCTTC. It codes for CASSETDGKQFF.

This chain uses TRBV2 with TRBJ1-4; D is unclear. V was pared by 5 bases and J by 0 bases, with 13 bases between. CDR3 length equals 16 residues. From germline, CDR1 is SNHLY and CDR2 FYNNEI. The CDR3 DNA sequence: TGTGCCAGCAGTCATGACGACGGGGCAACTAATGAAAAACTGTTTTTT. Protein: CASSHDDGATNEKLFF.

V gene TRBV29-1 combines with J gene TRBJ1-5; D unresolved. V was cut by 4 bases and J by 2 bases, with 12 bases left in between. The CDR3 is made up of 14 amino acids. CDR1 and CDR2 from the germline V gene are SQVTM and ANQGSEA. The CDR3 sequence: CSVGALGGNQPQHF. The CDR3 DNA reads TGCAGCGTTGGGGCGTTGGGTGGCAATCAGCCCCAGCATTTT.